This TCR beta chain was sequenced for a study of T-cell reconstitution after alpha-beta-depleted transplantation in children. Overall study findings and caveats: A year post-transplant, T-cell counts and diversity derived mostly from newly produced T cells.

Trimming stripped 4 bases from V and 2 bases from J, with 18 bases between. CDR3 length equals 17 residues. CDR1 is KGHDR, CDR2 SFDVKD, per germline. Comments on this clonotype: Antigen unknown.

Unique molecular identifiers were incorporated during preparation of the TCRbeta library. TCRdb passed the PCR reads through MiXCR, listing each CDR3 protein once. This repertoire shows around 490,000 distinct CDR3 sequences, about an eighth found once; its top ten account for about 14%. The source material was PBMCs, mostly from graft donor cells, sampled 180 days after TCRalphabeta/CD19-depleted stem cell transplant. V is TRBV24-1 and J is TRBJ2-3; D possibly uses TRBD1 or TRBD2 (5 bases each). This TCR was sampled from a female patient between 2 and 15 years old who had a stem cell transplant for aplastic anemia, so the T cells may come from the graft donor. DNA for the CDR3: TGTGCCACCAGTGACCAGTGGGACCCCCTATCCACAGATACGCAGTATTTT. This translates into CATSDQWDPLSTDTQYF.